The T cell receptor (beta chain) described here comes from a study of T-cell reconstitution after alpha-beta-depleted transplantation in children. Unique molecular identifiers were used in preparing the TCRbeta library. Using its own MiXCR run on the PCR reads, TCRdb lists one record per CDR3 protein. Of about 980,000 distinct CDR3 sequences listed, roughly 29% are singletons. The V end was cut by 0 bases, the J end by 7 bases, with 16 bases between. Germline V gene sequence: CDR1 LNHNV, CDR2 YYDKDF (reference sequence). The CDR3 is 16 residues long. This clonotype was counted only a few times. What it binds is unknown. Study-level findings and limits: Surviving recipient cells, namely T cells and thymic progenitors, were the source of high day-60 TCRbeta diversity in some patients.

Sequencing was performed on PBMCs, mostly from graft donor cells, taken 360 days after TCRalphabeta/CD19-depleted stem cell transplant. This TCR was sampled from a boy under three years old who had a stem cell transplant for SCID, so the T cells may come from the graft donor. The chain links TRBV15 to TRBJ2-1; D remains unclear. CDR3 residues: CATSRESRRLKNEQFF. CDR3 bases: TGTGCCACCAGCAGAGAATCTAGGCGACTGAAGAATGAGCAGTTCTTC.